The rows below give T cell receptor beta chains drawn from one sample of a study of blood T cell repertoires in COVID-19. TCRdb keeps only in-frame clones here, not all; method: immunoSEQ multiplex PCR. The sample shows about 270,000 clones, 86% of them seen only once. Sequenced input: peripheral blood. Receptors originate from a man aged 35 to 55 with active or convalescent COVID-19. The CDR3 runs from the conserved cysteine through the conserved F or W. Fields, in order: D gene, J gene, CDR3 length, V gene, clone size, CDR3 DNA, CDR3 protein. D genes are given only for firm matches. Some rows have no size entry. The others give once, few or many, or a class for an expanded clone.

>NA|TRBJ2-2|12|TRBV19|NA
TGTGCCAGTAGTTTGTCGACCGGGGAGCTGTTTTTT
CASSLSTGELFF
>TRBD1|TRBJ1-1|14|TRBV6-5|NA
TGTGCCAGCAACCCCGGGACAGGGGGAACTGAAGCTTTCTTT
CASNPGTGGTEAFF
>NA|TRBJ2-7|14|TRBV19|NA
TGTGCCAGTAGTACAGAATGGCCTTCCTACGAGCAGTACTTC
CASSTEWPSYEQYF
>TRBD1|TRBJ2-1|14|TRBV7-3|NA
TGTGCCAGCAGCGTACAGGGGACGTACAATGAGCAGTTCTTC
CASSVQGTYNEQFF
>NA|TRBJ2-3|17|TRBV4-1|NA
TGCGCCAGCAGCCAAGATCTGACGGGTTCTAGCACAGATACGCAGTATTTT
CASSQDLTGSSTDTQYF
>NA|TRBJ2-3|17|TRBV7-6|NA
TGTGCCAGCAGCTTAACCCCAGGGGCGGTCGGGACAGATACGCAGTATTTT
CASSLTPGAVGTDTQYF
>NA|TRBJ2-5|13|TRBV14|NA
TGTGCCAGCAGCCAGAACAGTCAAGAGACCCAGTACTTC
CASSQNSQETQYF
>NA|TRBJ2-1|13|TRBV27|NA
TGTGCCAGCAGTTTGCAGGGGGGCAATGAGCAGTTCTTC
CASSLQGGNEQFF
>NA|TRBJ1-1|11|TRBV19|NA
TGTGCCAGTACCTTCGGACAGGAAGCTTTCTTT
CASTFGQEAFF
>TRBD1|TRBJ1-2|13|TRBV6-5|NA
TGTGCCAGCAGCCAGGGGGCCAACTATGGCTACACCTTC
CASSQGANYGYTF
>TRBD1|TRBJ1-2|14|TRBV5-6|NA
TGTGCCAGCAGCTTGGGAAGGGGGCAAAGTGGCTACACCTTC
CASSLGRGQSGYTF
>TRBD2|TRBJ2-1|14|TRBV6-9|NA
TGTGCCACTTCAGGACTAGCGGTTGAGAATGAGCAGTTCTTC
CATSGLAVENEQFF
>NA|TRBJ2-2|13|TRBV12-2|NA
TGTGCAAGTCGATATACGAACACCGGGGAGCTGTTTTTT
CASRYTNTGELFF
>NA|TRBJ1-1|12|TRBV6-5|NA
TGTGCCAGCAGCGATAGGGGCACTGAAGCTTTCTTT
CASSDRGTEAFF
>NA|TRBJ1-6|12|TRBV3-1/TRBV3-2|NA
TGTGCCAGCAGCCAAGGCGCCTCACCCCTCCACTTT
CASSQGASPLHF
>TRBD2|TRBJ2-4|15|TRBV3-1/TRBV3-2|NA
TGTGCCAGCAGCCAGCGGGGGGTGAAGGAAAACATTCAGTACTTC
CASSQRGVKENIQYF
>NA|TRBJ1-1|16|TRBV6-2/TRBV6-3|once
TGTGCCAGCAGTACCCTATCGGGTCGCTCGAACACTGAAGCTTTCTTT
CASSTLSGRSNTEAFF
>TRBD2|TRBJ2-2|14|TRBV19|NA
TGTGCCAGTACTCGCCTAGCGGGGGGCGGGGAGCTGTTTTTT
CASTRLAGGGELFF
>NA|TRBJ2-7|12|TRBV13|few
TGTGCCAGTTCGGGGGGCACCTACGAGCAGTACTTC
CASSGGTYEQYF
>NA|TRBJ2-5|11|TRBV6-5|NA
TGTGCCAGCCCTCCCCAAGAGACCCAGTACTTC
CASPPQETQYF
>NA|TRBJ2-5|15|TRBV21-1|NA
TGTGCCAGCAGCAAACCCGGACGGGCGGGGGAGACCCAGTACTTC
CASSKPGRAGETQYF
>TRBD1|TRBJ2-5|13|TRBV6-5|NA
TGTGCCAGCAGAATCGCAGGGGGAGAGACCCAGTACTTC
CASRIAGGETQYF
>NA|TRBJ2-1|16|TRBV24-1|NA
TGTGCCACCAGTGATCCTGTCACGGGAGAGCGTGGTGAGCAGTTCTTC
CATSDPVTGERGEQFF
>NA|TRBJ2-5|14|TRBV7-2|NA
TGTGCCAGCAGCTCGCCCCGGGGGTATGAGACCCAGTACTTC
CASSSPRGYETQYF
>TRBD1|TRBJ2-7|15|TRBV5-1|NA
TGCGCCAGCAGCTTGCAGGGGGCTCCCTCCTACGAGCAGTACTTC
CASSLQGAPSYEQYF